What follows are 32 T cell receptor beta chains derived from one specimen sequenced in a study of OX40 agonist ivuxolimab in advanced cancers. Data came from immunoSEQ multiplex PCR; TCRdb stores just in-frame clones and leaves some out. Of fewer than 70,000 clones in the sample, roughly nine tenths were seen once. This material consisted of CD4+ or CD8+ T cells sorted from blood, taken in a trial of the OX40 agonist ivuxolimab. Receptors originate from an adult with an advanced solid tumor such as melanoma, head and neck, liver or kidney cancer.

The gene calls are TRBV19 and TRBJ1-3; possible D gene TRBD1, 5 bases. From germline, CDR1 is LNHDA and CDR2 SQIVND (reference sequence). Trimming pared 7 bases from V and 0 bases from J, leaving 7 bases between. This CDR3 contains 13 residues. The CDR3 DNA follows: TGTGCCAGTACACAGGCCTCTGGAAACACCATATATTTT. It translates to CASTQASGNTIYF.

The CDR3 sequence is CASSQTGTASTDTQYF. The CDR3 DNA reads TGTGCCAGCAGCCAAACCGGGACGGCTAGCACAGATACGCAGTATTTT. The V call is TRBV4-2, the J call TRBJ2-3, with D perhaps TRBD1 or TRBD2 (5 bases each). Trimming shortened V by 2 bases and J by 0 bases, and 12 bases separated the two germline ends. The CDR3 is 16 amino acids. The germline V gene encodes CDR1 LGHNA and CDR2 YNFKEQ.

V is TRBV4-1 and J is TRBJ1-2; D might be TRBD1 (6 bases). CDR1 and CDR2 from the germline V gene are MGHRA and YSYEKL. The CDR3 runs to 15 residues. V shed 0 bases and J shed 1 base, with 9 bases lying between them. Here the CDR3 reads CASSQDRDINYGYTF. The CDR3 nucleotides are TGCGCCAGCAGCCAAGACCGGGACATTAACTATGGCTACACCTTC.

The J gene is TRBJ2-7, the V gene TRBV18; 12 nucleotides line up with TRBD2. Germline V CDR1 and CDR2: KGHSH, LQKENI. V lost 3 bases to trimming and J lost 5 bases; unmatched junction nucleotides: 11. The CDR3 covers 17 residues. The CDR3 loop reads CASSPRTSGVGGDEQYF. CDR3 in DNA: TGTGCCAGCTCACCGCGGACTAGCGGGGTAGGCGGTGACGAGCAGTACTTC.

Here the CDR3 reads CASSPSRGYGYTF. The CDR3 DNA is TGTGCCAGCAGCCCTTCTAGGGGTTATGGCTACACCTTC. V is TRBV7-9 and J is TRBJ1-2; a weak D match, TRBD1 (5 bases). The CDR3 covers 13 residues. V was clipped by 5 bases and J by 5 bases, with 12 bases between them. In germline, CDR1 is SEHNR, CDR2 FQNEAQ (reference sequence).

This chain uses TRBV5-1 with TRBJ1-4; D remains ambiguous. Germline assignment: CDR1 SGHRS and CDR2 YFSETQ. Trimming shortened V by 5 bases and J by 6 bases, and 11 bases separated the two germline ends. CDR3 size: 13 residues. The CDR3 DNA sequence: TGCGCCAGCAGTAAGGCGGCTGATGAAAAACTGTTTTTT. It translates to CASSKAADEKLFF.

The chain has TRBV5-1 and TRBJ2-3; 10 bases agree with TRBD1. J lost 1 base, V lost 4 bases, and 6 bases had no gene match. Germline V gene lookup returns CDR1 SGHRS and CDR2 YFSETQ. This CDR3 has 16 residues. CDR3 sequence reads: CASSRAGTGGTDTQYF. The DNA of the CDR3 is TGCGCCAGCAGCAGGGCCGGGACAGGGGGCACAGATACGCAGTATTTT.

This rearrangement joins TRBV7-9 to TRBJ2-5; TRBD1 agrees at 7 bases. From germline, CDR1 is SEHNR and CDR2 FQNEAQ (reference sequence). V lost 10 bases, J lost 2 bases, and 7 bases stayed unmatched. The CDR3 extends over 13 amino acids. CDR3 amino acids: CATRGTAQETQYF. Written as DNA, the CDR3 is TGTGCCACCCGAGGGACAGCTCAAGAGACCCAGTACTTC.

V gene TRBV7-9 combines with J gene TRBJ2-5, with D unclear. Germline CDR1 is SEHNR and CDR2 is FQNEAQ (reference sequence). The CDR3 length is 15 residues. V lost 1 base, J lost 0 bases, and 9 bases lay in between. CDR3 DNA: TGTGCCAGCAGCTTAGGGACCGAGTACCAAGAGACCCAGTACTTC. It translates to CASSLGTEYQETQYF.

V and J are TRBV10-3 and TRBJ1-2, with D maybe TRBD1 (5 bases). V was pared by 3 bases and J by 1 base, with 12 bases between. CDR3 length: 15 residues. From germline, CDR1 is ENHRY and CDR2 SYGVKD. CDR3 residues: CAISDRGGVNYGYTF. CDR3 DNA sequence: TGTGCCATCAGTGATCGTGGGGGGGTTAACTATGGCTACACCTTC.

This clone was found once. This chain connects TRBV7-8 to TRBJ1-4, with unresolved D. CDR1 SGHVS and CDR2 FQNEAQ come from the germline V gene. The V and J ends lost 3 bases and 8 bases respectively, with 22 bases between them. The CDR3 is made up of 17 amino acids. The CDR3 DNA reads TGTGCCAGCAGCTTGCAACCTCTTTGGGGTTCTGCGGAAAAACTGTTTTTT. Encoded protein: CASSLQPLWGSAEKLFF.

This chain uses TRBV4-1 with TRBJ2-4, with 10 positions matching TRBD2. V shed 0 bases and J 9 bases; nucleotides not matched to a gene: 8. Germline CDR1 MGHRA, CDR2 YSYEKL. This CDR3 region has 16 residues. This CDR3 is CASSQDEAGGLGIQYF. The DNA for the CDR3 is TGCGCCAGCAGCCAAGACGAAGCGGGGGGGCTGGGCATTCAGTACTTC.

The rearrangement uses TRBV7-2 and TRBJ2-1; 8 bases are a match to TRBD2. The junction had 10 bases not matched to a gene; V was cut back by 2 bases and J by 7 bases. Germline loops: CDR1 SGHTA, CDR2 FQGNSA. The length of the CDR3 is 16 residues. CDR3 coding DNA: TGTGCCAGCAGCTTACGGGGTCGGGGGGGAACAAATGAGCAGTTCTTC. It yields the protein CASSLRGRGGTNEQFF. The entire variable domain, with the rest obtained from reference TRBV7-2 and TRBJ2-1, is as follows: GAGVSQSPSNKVTEKGKDVELRCDPISGHTALYWYRQSLGQGLEFLIYFQGNSAPDKSGLPSDRFSAERTGGSVSTLTIQRTQQEDSAVYLCASSLRGRGGTNEQFFGPGTRLTVL.

The gene calls are TRBV10-3 and TRBJ1-1, with no clear D. Germline CDR1 is ENHRY and CDR2 is SYGVKD. This CDR3 contains 12 residues. V lost 6 bases and J 5 bases, leaving 10 bases between the germline ends. The DNA for the CDR3 is TGTGCCATCAGATCGTATGGGACTGAAGCTTTCTTT. Translating gives CAIRSYGTEAFF.

The genes are TRBV19 and TRBJ1-1; 10 bases agree with TRBD1. The V gene end was trimmed by 6 bases and the J gene end by 6 bases; junction bases not matched to a gene: 7. The V gene's germline CDR1 is LNHDA and CDR2 SQIVND (reference sequence). CDR3 length: 14 amino acids. The CDR3 sequence is CASSPGQGDSEAFF. The CDR3 region has the DNA TGTGCCAGTAGCCCTGGACAGGGGGATTCTGAAGCTTTCTTT.

The V and J genes are TRBV7-2 and TRBJ2-6, with D unresolved. The V gene lost 1 base and the J gene lost 3 bases, with 10 bases spanning the gap. Germline V gene data show CDR1 as SGHTA and CDR2 as FQGNSA. The CDR3 runs 16 residues. CDR3 sequence reads: CASSLVPGGGANVLTF. The CDR3 nucleotides are TGTGCCAGCAGCTTAGTGCCGGGCGGTGGGGCCAACGTCCTGACTTTC.

This clone was recorded once. The chain couples TRBV6-5 to TRBJ2-1, with 7 bases matching TRBD1. Germline CDR1 MNHEY, CDR2 SVGAGI. This CDR3 contains 13 residues. Losses at the gene ends were 5 bases for V and 10 bases for J; bases not matched to a gene: 8. In DNA, the CDR3 is TGTGCCAGCAGTAACCCGGGACAGAAAGAGCAGTTCTTC. Amino acids: CASSNPGQKEQFF.

The CDR3 sequence is CSVRPFAGGVNEQFF. The CDR3 coding sequence is TGCAGCGTCCGACCGTTCGCGGGGGGAGTCAATGAGCAGTTCTTC. The chain links TRBV29-1 to TRBJ2-1, with 8 bases fitting TRBD2. The V segment lost 6 bases and the J segment 6 bases; nucleotides outside the gene matches: 13. This CDR3 spans 15 amino acids. The germline gives CDR1 SQVTM, CDR2 ANQGSEA.

This chain links TRBV5-1 with TRBJ2-7; D is unclear. CDR3 size: 12 residues. V was shortened by 4 bases and J by 5 bases, with 10 bases between the two germline ends. Germline V CDR1 and CDR2: SGHRS, YFSETQ. The CDR3 is CASSIGPDEQYF. CDR3 bases: TGCGCCAGCAGCATTGGGCCCGACGAGCAGTACTTC.

The J gene is TRBJ2-7, the V gene TRBV5-5; the D is unclear. V lost 3 bases and J lost 2, with 9 bases in between. The CDR3 covers 13 residues. Germline V lookup: CDR1 SGHKS, CDR2 YYEKEE (reference sequence). CDR3 protein: CASSSSAPYEQYF. Here the CDR3 DNA reads TGTGCCAGCAGCTCATCAGCCCCCTACGAGCAGTACTTC.

This chain connects TRBV16 to TRBJ2-7, with D possibly matching TRBD1 (6 bases). The CDR3 is 15 amino acids. V was clipped by 4 bases and J by 0 bases, with 13 bases between them. Germline V gene lookup returns CDR1 KGHSY and CDR2 FQNENV. The CDR3 coding sequence is TGTGCCAGCAGCCCCCGGGACATGGGCTCCTACGAGCAGTACTTC. It codes for CASSPRDMGSYEQYF. The full variable domain, its missing parts supplied by reference TRBV16 and TRBJ2-7, is GEEVAQTPKHLVRGEGQKAKLYCAPIKGHSYVFWYQQVLKNEFKFLISFQNENVFDETGMPKERFSAKCLPNSPCSLEIQATKLEDSAVYFCASSPRDMGSYEQYFGPGTRLTVT.

For the CDR3, the DNA is TGTGCTAGTGGTTTGGGACAGGGGGCGGGCACAGATACGCAGTATTTT. Translated, it gives CASGLGQGAGTDTQYF. The gene calls are TRBV12-5 and TRBJ2-3; 10 nucleotides agree with TRBD1. Germline loops: CDR1 LGHNT, CDR2 FRNRAP. With V trimmed by 1 base and J by 1 base, 2 bases remained unmatched. The CDR3 runs 16 residues.

This clone has a single count. A read error may produce the germline difference seen at one junction end. The chain carries TRBV6-5 and TRBJ1-4, with TRBD1 matching over 7 bases. The CDR3 consists of 13 residues. The germline CDR1 and CDR2 sequences are MNHEY and SVGAGI. CDR3 nucleotide sequence: TGTGCCAGCAGTGACAAACCTAGGCTGGACAGGAATTTT. Protein product: CASSDKPRLDRNF.

The chain employs TRBV10-2 and TRBJ2-1; the D gene is possibly TRBD2 (6 bases). CDR1 is WSHSY, CDR2 SAAADI, per germline. The V end lost 3 bases, the J end lost 9 bases, and 15 bases lay between the germline ends. This CDR3 has 14 residues. The CDR3 loop is CASSDRGVRAEQFF. The CDR3 nucleotides are TGCGCCAGCAGTGATCGCGGGGTGCGGGCTGAGCAGTTCTTC.

The chain is built from TRBV5-4 and TRBJ2-7, with D tentatively TRBD1 (6 bases). Between the trimmed V and J ends, which lost 4 bases and 3 bases, there was a span of 14 bases. Germline-derived CDR1 and CDR2 are SGHNT and YYREEE (reference sequence). The CDR3 is 14 residues long. The CDR3 here is CASSDRQDLYEQYF. Written as DNA, the CDR3 is TGTGCCAGCAGCGACCGACAGGACCTCTACGAGCAGTACTTC.

The rearrangement joins TRBV19 to TRBJ2-5; TRBD1 might be the D (5 bases). The germline gives CDR1 LNHDA, CDR2 SQIVND (reference sequence). The CDR3 runs to 14 residues. Trimming pared 10 bases from V and 5 bases from J, leaving 20 bases between. CDR3 coding DNA: TGTGCCACCAGAGGAAGGGGCGACGGGGAGACCCAGTACTTC. It is translated as CATRGRGDGETQYF.

DNA of the CDR3: TGTGCCAGTAGTGCCTTCCGGGCTATAGGTAACAATGAGCAGTTCTTC. Its translation is CASSAFRAIGNNEQFF. The chain combines TRBV19 with TRBJ2-1; D gene unclear. The CDR3 totals 16 residues. Germline CDR1 reads LNHDA; CDR2 reads SQIVND (reference sequence). V shed 5 bases and J shed 5 bases, with 19 bases lying between them. The whole variable domain, remainder taken from reference TRBV19 and TRBJ2-1, is DGGITQSPKYLFRKEGQNVTLSCEQNLNHDAMYWYRQDPGQGLRLIYYSQIVNDFQKGDIAEGYSVSREKKESFPLTVTSAQKNPTAFYLCASSAFRAIGNNEQFFGPGTRLTVL.

The rearrangement links TRBV7-2 to TRBJ2-6, with D perhaps TRBD1 or TRBD2 (5 bases each). Trimming cost V 5 bases and J 2 bases, with 16 bases left between them. There are 17 residues in the CDR3. Germline values: CDR1 SGHTA, CDR2 FQGNSA. As DNA, the CDR3 is TGTGCCAGCAGCCGTGGGGTAAGGGGAGCTGGGGCCAACGTCCTGACTTTC. It is translated as CASSRGVRGAGANVLTF.

V and J are TRBV2 and TRBJ1-6; D ambiguous. From germline, CDR1 is SNHLY and CDR2 FYNNEI. Trimming took off 3 bases at V and 9 bases at J, with 12 bases between the two ends. The CDR3 extends over 14 amino acids. CDR3 loop: CASSDKAMGSPLHF. The CDR3 nucleotides are TGTGCCAGCAGTGATAAGGCTATGGGTTCACCCCTCCACTTT.

The V call is TRBV28, the J call TRBJ2-7; the match to TRBD2 covers 8 bases. Germline CDR1 is MDHEN and CDR2 is SYDVKM. J was trimmed by 5 bases and V by 5 bases; bases with no gene match: 11. The CDR3 loop spans 15 amino acids. Written as DNA, the CDR3 is TGTGCCAGCAGTACCTCGGGACTAGGAGTCAACGAGCAGTACTTC. It is translated as CASSTSGLGVNEQYF.

This chain uses TRBV2 with TRBJ2-1, with TRBD1 identical over 8 bases. The trim removed 5 bases at V and 7 bases at J, leaving 7 bases unmatched. From germline, CDR1 is SNHLY and CDR2 FYNNEI. The CDR3 contains 14 residues. CDR3 DNA sequence: TGTGCCAGCAGTCCACAGGGGGTGTTTAATGAGCAGTTCTTC. It specifies CASSPQGVFNEQFF.

The rearrangement links TRBV7-2 to TRBJ2-3, with D uncertain. Trimming left V 5 bases short and J 5 bases short, with 8 bases between. Germline V lookup: CDR1 SGHTA, CDR2 FQGNSA. The CDR3 has 12 amino acids. For the CDR3, the DNA is TGTGCCAGCAGCGATCCACTAGATACGCAGTATTTT. Encoded protein: CASSDPLDTQYF. The entire variable domain, with the rest obtained from reference TRBV7-2 and TRBJ2-3, is as follows: GAGVSQSPSNKVTEKGKDVELRCDPISGHTALYWYRQSLGQGLEFLIYFQGNSAPDKSGLPSDRFSAERTGGSVSTLTIQRTQQEDSAVYLCASSDPLDTQYFGPGTRLTVL.